Listed below are T cell receptor beta chains from one sample, sequenced in a study of human T cells and chemical hapten exposure. Using its own MiXCR run on the RACE reads, TCRdb lists one record per CDR3 protein. Of under 100,000 distinct CDR3 sequences listed, 8.5% to 9% were seen once; the top ten hold approximately 2.8%. Sample: whole blood, taken in connection with sensitization to the hapten diphenylcyclopropenone (DPC). All receptors derive from a middle-aged man with alopecia areata. Some clones in this sample may be carry-over from other donors' samples. The CDR3 runs from the conserved cysteine through the conserved F or W. The D gene is left open where the match is weak. Expanded clones are given a class, and other clones once, few, many or no size at all.

V	D	size	J	CDR3	DNA
TRBV7-3	-	few	TRBJ2-1	CASSFGLHSYNEQFF	TGTGCCAGCAGCTTTGGACTTCACTCCTACAATGAGCAGTTCTTC
TRBV4-1	-	few	TRBJ1-4	CASSQVATDNEKLFF	TGCGCCAGCAGCCAAGTCGCGACAGATAATGAAAAACTGTTTTTT
TRBV2	-	many	TRBJ2-3	CASTNGRAPADTQYF	TGTGCCAGCACCAATGGACGGGCTCCCGCAGATACGCAGTATTTT
TRBV7-2	-	many	TRBJ1-5	CASSLGSAGVNQPQHF	TGTGCCAGCAGCTTAGGCTCTGCAGGGGTCAATCAGCCCCAGCATTTT
TRBV13	-	many	TRBJ1-5	CASSLGLGNQPQHF	TGTGCCAGCAGCTTAGGACTGGGGAATCAGCCCCAGCATTTT
TRBV19	-	-	TRBJ1-6	CASTIGPTWNSPLHF	TGTGCCAGTACTATAGGACCGACTTGGAATTCACCCCTCCACTTT
TRBV10-3	TRBD1	few	TRBJ2-3	CAISSPGTGSTDTQYF	TGTGCCATCAGTAGCCCCGGGACAGGCAGCACAGATACGCAGTATTTT
TRBV28	TRBD2	-	TRBJ2-7	CASSDSSGATYEQYF	TGTGCCAGCAGTGACTCTAGCGGGGCGACCTACGAGCAGTACTTC
TRBV28	-	many	TRBJ1-4	CASSLGVTTNEKLFF	TGTGCCAGCAGTTTAGGAGTTACAACTAATGAAAAACTGTTTTTT
TRBV2	TRBD1	-	TRBJ1-1	CARTGTGALNTEAFF	TGTGCCAGGACCGGGACAGGAGCCCTGAACACTGAAGCTTTCTTT
TRBV20-1	-	-	TRBJ2-1	CSAAGLGNEQFF	TGCAGTGCTGCGGGGTTGGGGAATGAGCAGTTCTTC
TRBV7-9	TRBD2	many	TRBJ2-1	CASSLGGSGNRNEQFF	TGTGCCAGCAGCTTAGGCGGTAGCGGGAATAGGAATGAGCAGTTCTTC
TRBV7-2	TRBD1	many	TRBJ2-7	CASSMTGDYEQYF	TGTGCCAGCAGCATGACAGGGGACTACGAGCAGTACTTC
TRBV14	-	few	TRBJ2-7	CASSRDLTYEQYF	TGTGCCAGCAGCCGGGACTTAACCTACGAGCAGTACTTC
TRBV6-5	TRBD2	-	TRBJ2-1	CASSSPKTSGRAEQFF	TGTGCCAGCAGTTCCCCTAAAACTAGCGGGAGGGCGGAGCAGTTCTTC
TRBV6-6	-	many	TRBJ2-4	CASSESGMGAKNIQYF	TGTGCCAGCAGCGAATCGGGGATGGGGGCCAAAAACATTCAGTACTTC
TRBV3-1	-	many	TRBJ2-6	CASSPNQVSGANVLTF	TGTGCCAGCAGCCCGAATCAAGTCTCTGGGGCCAACGTCCTGACTTTC
TRBV20-1	TRBD2	-	TRBJ2-3	CSARDPTSGRVADTQYF	TGCAGTGCTAGAGACCCGACTAGCGGGAGAGTCGCAGATACGCAGTATTTT
TRBV29-1	-	many	TRBJ2-3	CSVDRRSTDTQYF	TGCAGCGTTGATCGGCGGAGCACAGATACGCAGTATTTT
TRBV4-1	TRBD2	few	TRBJ2-1	CASSQGLRLAATGEQFF	TGCGCCAGCAGCCAAGGATTGAGACTAGCGGCGACCGGTGAGCAGTTCTTC
TRBV28	-	-	TRBJ1-2	CASDGNYGYTF	TGTGCCAGCGACGGAAACTATGGCTACACCTTC
TRBV2	TRBD2	many	TRBJ2-1	CASSATPDRRASGINNEQFF	TGTGCCAGCAGTGCCACCCCCGACCGGCGGGCTAGCGGGATAAACAATGAGCAGTTCTTC
TRBV20-1	-	-	TRBJ1-6	CSARTLGDNSPLHF	TGCAGTGCTCGGACCCTGGGCGATAATTCACCCCTCCACTTT
TRBV27	-	few	TRBJ2-7	CDKVGSPYEQYF	TGTGACAAGGTGGGGAGCCCCTACGAGCAGTACTTC
TRBV20-1	TRBD2	few	TRBJ2-3	CSASSGTSGRSPDTQYF	TGCAGTGCTAGCTCCGGGACTAGCGGGAGAAGCCCAGATACGCAGTATTTT
TRBV9	TRBD2	few	TRBJ2-5	CASSHLAGGQETQYF	TGTGCCAGCAGCCACCTAGCGGGAGGGCAAGAGACCCAGTACTTC
TRBV12-3/TRBV12-4	TRBD1	many	TRBJ1-1	CASSKRQGNTEAFF	TGTGCCAGCAGTAAAAGACAGGGCAACACTGAAGCTTTCTTT
TRBV6-1	-	few	TRBJ2-3	CASSDAWDTDTQYF	TGTGCCAGCAGCGATGCGTGGGACACAGATACGCAGTATTTT
TRBV4-2	-	-	TRBJ1-3	CASSQDIPASSGNTIYF	TGTGCCAGCAGCCAAGATATCCCCGCTAGCTCTGGAAACACCATATATTTT
TRBV29-1	-	many	TRBJ1-1	CSVVLSNTEAFF	TGCAGCGTTGTTCTGTCAAACACTGAAGCTTTCTTT
TRBV29-1	TRBD2	few	TRBJ2-7	CSVEIAGELSYEQYF	TGCAGCGTTGAAATAGCGGGAGAACTTTCCTACGAGCAGTACTTC
TRBV25-1	-	-	TRBJ1-1	CASSGVAGAKTEAFF	TGTGCCAGCAGTGGGGTGGCGGGGGCGAAGACTGAAGCTTTCTTT
TRBV20-1	-	many	TRBJ2-2	CSARVGRGGTGELFF	TGCAGTGCTAGAGTAGGAAGGGGGGGCACCGGGGAGCTGTTTTTT
TRBV5-6	TRBD1	-	TRBJ1-1	CASSLSNRGLYTEAFF	TGTGCCAGCAGCTTGTCTAACAGGGGGCTGTACACTGAAGCTTTCTTT
TRBV5-1	-	many	TRBJ2-1	CASSLAGPLQGEQFF	TGCGCCAGCAGCTTGGCGGGACCCCTCCAAGGTGAGCAGTTCTTC
TRBV12-3/TRBV12-4	TRBD2	many	TRBJ2-3	CASSSWTSGGTDTQYF	TGTGCCAGCAGTTCCTGGACTAGCGGGGGGACAGATACGCAGTATTTT
TRBV24-1	TRBD2	few	TRBJ2-1	CATSAHRDYYNEQFF	TGTGCCACCAGTGCTCACCGGGACTACTACAATGAGCAGTTCTTC
TRBV7-2	TRBD2	-	TRBJ2-1	CASSLGLASEQFF	TGTGCCAGCAGCCTAGGACTAGCCAGTGAGCAGTTCTTC
TRBV19	TRBD2	medium-sized	TRBJ2-5	CASSSTGTRGYETQYF	TGTGCCAGTAGCTCTACCGGGACTAGGGGCTACGAGACCCAGTACTTC
TRBV29-1	-	few	TRBJ2-3	CSVESDTQYF	TGCAGCGTTGAGTCAGATACGCAGTATTTT
TRBV7-2	-	many	TRBJ2-3	CASSLGVRTDTQYF	TGTGCCAGCAGCTTAGGTGTGAGGACAGATACGCAGTATTTT
TRBV27	TRBD2	many	TRBJ2-2	CASSRERLAGEAGELFF	TGTGCCAGCAGTCGTGAGCGACTAGCGGGGGAGGCCGGGGAGCTGTTTTTT